The sequence of this T cell receptor beta chain was determined in a study of cytomegalovirus exposure and HLA in healthy donors. Study-level findings and limits: Later, an analysis found that TCR clusters from the first cohort tended to co-occur in the roughly 110 validation repertoires.

Data came from immunoSEQ multiplex PCR; TCRdb stores just in-frame clones and leaves some out. The sample has 70,000 or so clones, approximately 90% seen once; the top ten hold about 3.2%. Notes on this clone: What it recognizes is unknown.

The CDR3 is 15 amino acids. Germline V gene data show CDR1 as LNHDA and CDR2 as SQIVND (reference sequence). V was clipped by 5 bases and J by 0 bases; unmatched bases: 5. Sequencing was performed on PBMCs. The J gene is TRBJ2-7, the V gene TRBV19; the match to TRBD2 covers 9 bases. This clonotype was sampled from a man in his late teens or twenties in good health and CMV-seronegative. The CDR3 loop reads CASSWTSENSYEQYF. The CDR3 DNA reads TGTGCCAGTAGTTGGACTAGCGAGAACTCCTACGAGCAGTACTTC.